This note documents a single TCR beta chain sequence. The antigen remains unidentified. This sample stems from a study of T cells in Graves' hyperthyroidism and ophthalmopathy. Study overall: Initial diagnosis, before any treatment, was when peripheral blood was collected.

Study-level findings and limits: Most thyroid clonotypes expanded above 0.001 were also detected in blood.

The germline V gene has CDR1 SGDLS and CDR2 YYNGEE. V gave up 2 bases and J gave up 9 bases, with 18 bases separating them. CDR3 length equals 15 residues. Researchers amplified the TCR beta CDR3 regions from RNA transcripts. HTBI primers were the set used in a first-round RT-PCR of the TCR CDR3. TCRdb independently ran MiXCR on the multiplex PCR reads; one entry per CDR3 protein. Of about 740,000 distinct CDR3 sequences listed, 12% to 15% are singletons. The rearrangement uses TRBV9 and TRBJ2-1, with D perhaps TRBD2 (5 bases). The source is a woman aged 18 to 35 with Graves' hyperthyroidism. The sequenced material came from blood. The DNA for the CDR3 is TGTGCCAGCAGCGTGCGGTCAGCCGGTGGGAGTGAGCAGTTCTTC. It yields the protein CASSVRSAGGSEQFF.